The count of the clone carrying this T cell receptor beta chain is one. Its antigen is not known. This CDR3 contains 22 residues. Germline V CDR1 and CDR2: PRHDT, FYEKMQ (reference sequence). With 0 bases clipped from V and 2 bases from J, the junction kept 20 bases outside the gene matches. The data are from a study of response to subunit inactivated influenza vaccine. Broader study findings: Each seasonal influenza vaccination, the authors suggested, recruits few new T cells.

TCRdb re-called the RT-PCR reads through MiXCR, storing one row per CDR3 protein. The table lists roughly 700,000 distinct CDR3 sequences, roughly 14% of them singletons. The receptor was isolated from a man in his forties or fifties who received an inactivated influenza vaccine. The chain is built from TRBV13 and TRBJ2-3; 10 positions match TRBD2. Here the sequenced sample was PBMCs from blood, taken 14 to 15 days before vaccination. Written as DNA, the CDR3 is TGTGCCAGCAGCTTAGGAGTTTCGGGACTAGCGAGAGAAGGAAGAGCCACAGATACGCAGTATTTT. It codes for CASSLGVSGLAREGRATDTQYF.